This TCR beta chain was sequenced during a study of OX40 agonist ivuxolimab in advanced cancers. Study-wide background: The dose-escalation cohort had hepatocellular carcinoma, melanoma, renal cell or head and neck cancer. General observations from the study: Patients who responded partially at 0.1-3.0 mg/kg showed clonal expansion ranking among the lowest.

Note on this clone: No antigen is known for it.

TCRdb keeps only in-frame clones here, not all; method: immunoSEQ multiplex PCR. The sample consists of 100,000 to 150,000 clones, roughly 90% of them appearing once. Germline CDR1 reads MNHNY; CDR2 reads SVGAGI (reference sequence). Trimming took off 4 bases at V and 3 bases at J, with 8 bases between the two ends. The CDR3 runs 13 residues. The chain links TRBV6-6 to TRBJ2-3; TRBD2 might be the D (6 bases). The sample consisted of CD4+ or CD8+ T cells sorted from blood, taken in a trial of the OX40 agonist ivuxolimab. This receptor was taken from an adult with an advanced solid tumor such as melanoma, head and neck, liver or kidney cancer. The CDR3 spells CASSLLATDTQYF. DNA of the CDR3: TGTGCCAGCAGTTTACTAGCAACAGATACGCAGTATTTT.